The 29 T cell receptor beta chains below come from one sample, sequenced in a study of blood T cell repertoires in COVID-19. Here immunoSEQ multiplex PCR was the method, and the copy in TCRdb shows in-frame clones only, minus some. Among about 150,000 clones, 80% to 90% were seen once, and the ten largest hold about 2.7%. Input material: peripheral blood. These receptors were collected from a woman of 80 years or more with COVID-19, enrolled during active disease.

Remarks on this clone: Within the sample, other DNA sequences also encode this same CDR3. The rearrangement links TRBV7-9 to TRBJ1-1, with D maybe TRBD1 (5 bases). Trimming took off 4 bases at V and 5 bases at J, with 11 bases between the two ends. The CDR3 extends over 13 amino acids. The germline V gene has CDR1 SEHNR and CDR2 FQNEAQ (reference sequence). Here the CDR3 reads CASSSQGGTEAFF. CDR3 DNA: TGTGCCAGCAGCTCCCAGGGAGGGACTGAAGCTTTCTTT.

The chain links TRBV28 to TRBJ2-7, with TRBD2 as a possible D gene (5 bases). V gave up 7 bases and J gave up 3 bases, with 16 bases separating them. The length of the CDR3 is 14 residues. CDR1 is MDHEN and CDR2 is SYDVKM in the germline V gene. This chain's CDR3 is CASTEPSGNYEQYF. CDR3 DNA: TGTGCCAGCACCGAACCCTCGGGAAACTACGAGCAGTACTTC.

The chain carries TRBV10-3 and TRBJ2-7; the match to TRBD1 covers 11 bases. V lost 5 bases to trimming and J lost 1 base; unmatched junction nucleotides: 4. Germline V CDR1 and CDR2: ENHRY, SYGVKD. CDR3 size: 15 residues. Here the CDR3 DNA reads TGTGCCATCAGTAACGGGACAGGGGGATCCTACGAGCAGTACTTC. Translation gives CAISNGTGGSYEQYF.

J is TRBJ2-1 and V is TRBV5-1; D is possibly TRBD1 (6 bases). V lost 4 bases and J 7 bases, leaving 15 bases between the germline ends. Germline V lookup: CDR1 SGHRS, CDR2 YFSETQ. The CDR3 totals 14 residues. DNA for the CDR3: TGCGCCAGCAGCAGACCCGCTAGGGGGAATGAGCAGTTCTTC. Amino acid sequence: CASSRPARGNEQFF.

The rearrangement joins TRBV20-1 to TRBJ2-5; 7 bases are a match to TRBD1. The V gene's germline CDR1 is DFQATT and CDR2 SNEGSKA (reference sequence). The CDR3 runs to 15 residues. The V and J ends lost 3 bases and 5 bases, in that order; junction bases with no gene match: 12. The CDR3 is CSASPTGTVVETQYF. The CDR3 region has the DNA TGCAGTGCTAGTCCAACCGGGACAGTGGTGGAGACCCAGTACTTC.

V and J are TRBV9 and TRBJ2-5, with D perhaps matching TRBD1 (5 bases). The CDR3 totals 14 residues. Germline CDR1 is SGDLS and CDR2 is YYNGEE. Trimming took 4 bases from V and 2 from J, leaving 12 bases between them. CDR3 bases: TGTGCCAGCAGCCTCGACAGCCCTCAAGAGACCCAGTACTTC. Translated, it gives CASSLDSPQETQYF. Using reference TRBV9 and TRBJ2-5 for the parts outside the CDR3, the full variable domain is DSGVTQTPKHLITATGQRVTLRCSPRSGDLSVYWYQQSLDQGLQFLIQYYNGEERAKGNILERFSAQQFPDLHSELNLSSLELGDSALYFCASSLDSPQETQYFGPGTRLLVL.

The chain couples TRBV6-5 to TRBJ1-4; D gene ambiguous. The CDR3 length is 13 residues. The V gene's germline CDR1 is MNHEY and CDR2 SVGAGI. V was trimmed by 7 bases and J by 3 bases, leaving 9 bases between them. CDR3 in amino acids: CASNSQPNEKLFF. CDR3 bases: TGTGCCAGCAATAGCCAGCCTAATGAAAAACTGTTTTTT.

The rearrangement links TRBV24-1 to TRBJ2-2; 9 nucleotides align to TRBD1. The V segment lost 2 bases and the J segment 7 bases; nucleotides outside the gene matches: 7. CDR3 length: 16 amino acids. Per the germline V gene, CDR1 is KGHDR and CDR2 is SFDVKD. CDR3 in DNA: TGTGCCACCAGTGATTCCGGGACAGGGTTAAGCGGGGAGCTGTTTTTT. It encodes CATSDSGTGLSGELFF.

The chain links TRBV5-5 to TRBJ2-7; 9 nucleotides match TRBD2. V was clipped by 0 bases and J by 2 bases; unmatched bases: 9. The CDR3 sequence is 17 residues long. CDR1 and CDR2 from the germline V gene are SGHKS and YYEKEE (reference sequence). The CDR3 DNA follows: TGTGCCAGCAGCTTGGAGGGTAGCGGGGGATTACCCTACGAGCAGTACTTC. Protein sequence: CASSLEGSGGLPYEQYF.

The count of this clone is one. V gene TRBV12-5 combines with J gene TRBJ1-2, with D unresolved. The CDR3 covers 14 residues. V gave up 7 bases and J gave up 5 bases, with 17 bases separating them. The germline gives CDR1 LGHNT, CDR2 FRNRAP. CDR3 region: CASAADGRFYGYTF. The CDR3 bases are TGTGCTAGTGCCGCGGACGGGAGATTTTATGGCTACACCTTC.

Details on this clone: Other DNA sequences in this specimen translate into the identical CDR3. The chain has TRBV6-5 and TRBJ1-2; TRBD1 is a possible D gene (6 bases). The V end lost 0 bases, the J end lost 8 bases, and 10 bases lay between the germline ends. The CDR3 runs 13 residues. CDR1 MNHEY and CDR2 SVGAGI come from the germline V gene. CDR3 amino acids: CASSYSGGRGYTF. CDR3 sequence (DNA): TGTGCCAGCAGTTACTCGGGGGGGCGCGGCTACACCTTC.

Remarks on this clone: Mismatch with germline at one junction end may stem from a read error. The chain combines TRBV7-7 with TRBJ2-5, with 10 nucleotides matching TRBD1. Germline V CDR1 and CDR2: SSHAT, FNYEAQ (reference sequence). The CDR3 extends over 15 amino acids. In DNA form, the CDR3 reads TGTGCTAGCAGCTCCTCTAGACAGGGGGCTGAGACCCAGTACTTC. It encodes CASSSSRQGAETQYF.

The chain links TRBV6-6 to TRBJ2-7; TRBD1 agrees at 8 bases. V lost 2 bases to trimming and J lost 4 bases; unmatched junction nucleotides: 7. Germline lookup yields CDR1 MNHNY and CDR2 SVGAGI (reference sequence). This CDR3 is 15 amino acids long. Here the CDR3 DNA reads TGTGCCAGCAGTTACCCACCGGGACAGGCGTACGAGCAGTACTTC. It codes for CASSYPPGQAYEQYF.

J is TRBJ2-1 and V is TRBV24-1, with D possibly being TRBD2 (6 bases). Trimming took off 8 bases at V and 2 bases at J, with 15 bases between the two ends. The CDR3 consists of 15 residues. In germline, CDR1 is KGHDR, CDR2 SFDVKD. CDR3: CATMEGSGAYNEQFF. CDR3 nucleotides: TGTGCCACCATGGAGGGGAGCGGAGCCTACAATGAGCAGTTCTTC.

The rearrangement links TRBV5-5 to TRBJ1-1, with a possible D match to TRBD1 (6 bases). V lost 4 bases to trimming and J lost 4 bases, with 14 bases between them. This CDR3 has 14 amino acids. Germline V gene sequence: CDR1 SGHKS, CDR2 YYEKEE (reference sequence). CDR3 in amino acids: CASSVLQGSTEAFF. CDR3 DNA: TGTGCCAGCAGCGTGTTACAGGGAAGCACTGAAGCTTTCTTT.

V gene TRBV4-2 combines with J gene TRBJ2-2; 7 bases match TRBD2. The germline V gene encodes CDR1 LGHNA and CDR2 YNFKEQ. The CDR3 length is 18 residues. Germline trimming cut 0 bases from V and 2 bases from J; bases unmatched to any gene: 9. DNA for the CDR3: TGTGCCAGCAGCCAAGATCACCGAACTAGCGCCAACACCGGGGAGCTGTTTTTT. It yields the protein CASSQDHRTSANTGELFF.

CDR3 amino acids: CATSDFAGGQDTQYF. The CDR3 DNA reads as TGTGCCACCAGTGATTTTGCGGGAGGCCAAGACACGCAGTATTTT. The chain is built from TRBV24-1 and TRBJ2-3, with 8 bases lining up with TRBD2. This CDR3 contains 15 residues. J gave up 9 bases and V 1 base, and 8 bases lay outside the gene matches. The germline V gene encodes CDR1 KGHDR and CDR2 SFDVKD.

The chain carries TRBV4-3 and TRBJ1-3, with a weak D call TRBD1 (6 bases). Germline CDR1 reads LGHNA; CDR2 reads YSLEER. The CDR3 contains 16 residues. V lost 0 bases to trimming and J lost 4 bases, with 13 bases between them. CDR3 region: CASSQELTGLGNTIYF. The CDR3 DNA reads TGCGCCAGCAGCCAAGAACTTACAGGGCTGGGAAACACCATATATTTT.

J is TRBJ2-5 and V is TRBV3-1 (or the pseudogene TRBV3-2); D not certain. Germline CDR1 is LGHDT and CDR2 is YNNKEL (reference sequence). Trimming removed 4 bases at V and 1 base at J, with 13 bases between. This CDR3 has 15 amino acids. As DNA, the CDR3 is TGTGCCAGCAGCCCTCACGCTCGGAGCCAAGAGACCCAGTACTTC. Encoded protein: CASSPHARSQETQYF.

The chain carries TRBV21-1 and TRBJ1-3; no check of the table's D call, TRBD1, against the DNA was made. TRBV21-1 is tagged as a pseudogene. The CDR3 loop spans 16 amino acids. The CDR3: CASSKVGTGVGNTIYF. The CDR3 region has the DNA TGTGCCAGCAGCAAAGTCGGGACAGGGGTTGGAAACACCATATATTTT.

The V and J genes are TRBV19 and TRBJ1-4, with 7 positions matching TRBD1. Germline-derived CDR1 and CDR2 are LNHDA and SQIVND (reference sequence). The CDR3 contains 15 residues. V trimming: 6 bases; J trimming: 6 bases; junction bases outside the gene matches: 10. The CDR3 region is CASSPRQGRDEKLFF. The CDR3 nucleotides are TGTGCCAGTAGCCCTCGACAGGGACGCGATGAAAAACTGTTTTTT.

This clone was observed a handful of times. The V gene is TRBV7-9, the J gene TRBJ2-1; TRBD2 agrees at 12 bases. This CDR3 has 17 residues. V lost 3 bases and J lost 0; bases outside the gene matches: 3. Per germline, CDR1 SEHNR and CDR2 FQNEAQ (reference sequence). The CDR3, as DNA: TGTGCCAGCAGCTTCACTAGCGGGGGGCCCTCCTACAATGAGCAGTTCTTC. It translates to CASSFTSGGPSYNEQFF.

This chain connects TRBV7-3 to TRBJ2-1; D might be TRBD1 (7 bases). V lost 5 bases, J lost 4 bases, and 18 bases lay in between. Germline V CDR1 and CDR2: SGHTA, FQGTGA. The CDR3 covers 16 residues. The CDR3 loop is CASSTNRGGKYNEQFF. Written as DNA, the CDR3 is TGTGCCAGCAGCACGAACAGGGGAGGTAAGTACAATGAGCAGTTCTTC.

The chain couples TRBV9 to TRBJ2-1, with 8 bases aligning to TRBD1. The germline V gene has CDR1 SGDLS and CDR2 YYNGEE. There are 14 residues in the CDR3. V lost 0 bases, J lost 8 bases, and 4 bases stayed unmatched. The CDR3 DNA reads TGTGCCAGCAGCGTAGCGGGACAGGCGGATGAGCAGTTCTTC. Translated: CASSVAGQADEQFF.

J is TRBJ1-1 and V is TRBV7-3; 8 bases match TRBD1. The CDR3 runs 13 residues. V shed 6 bases, J shed 1 base, and the junction held 1 base outside the gene matches. Germline values: CDR1 SGHTA, CDR2 FQGTGA. The CDR3 DNA sequence: TGTGCCAGCAGTGGACAGGGGAACACTGAAGCTTTCTTT. As protein: CASSGQGNTEAFF. Complete variable domain (other parts from reference TRBV7-3 and TRBJ1-1): GAGVSQTPSNKVTEKGKYVELRCDPISGHTALYWYRQSLGQGPEFLIYFQGTGAADDSGLPNDRFFAVRPEGSVSTLKIQRTERGDSAVYLCASSGQGNTEAFFGQGTRLTVV.

The chain employs TRBV21-1 and TRBJ1-1; TRBD1, as called in the table, went unchecked against the DNA. TRBV21-1 is given as a pseudogene. The CDR3 totals 15 residues. The CDR3 loop reads CASSISRGQNTEAFF. CDR3 DNA sequence: TGTGCCAGCAGCATAAGTAGGGGACAGAACACTGAAGCTTTCTTT.

CDR3 nucleotides: TGTGCCACCAGTGATCCATCAGGACAGGACACAGATACGCAGTATTTT. This translates into CATSDPSGQDTDTQYF. This chain joins TRBV24-1 and TRBJ2-3, with 7 bases aligning to TRBD1. Germline V lookup: CDR1 KGHDR, CDR2 SFDVKD. This CDR3 contains 16 residues. The ends lost 3 bases at V and 2 bases at J; junction bases unmatched: 7.

The table lists this clone with a few counts. The V gene is TRBV9, the J gene TRBJ2-7; the match to TRBD2 covers 9 bases. V trimming: 3 bases; J trimming: 7 bases; junction bases outside the gene matches: 5. The CDR3 spans 13 residues. Germline V gene data show CDR1 as SGDLS and CDR2 as YYNGEE. The CDR3 protein is CASSAGLAGEQYF. CDR3 bases: TGTGCCAGCAGCGCGGGACTAGCTGGGGAGCAGTACTTC.

The chain couples TRBV9 to TRBJ1-2; tentative D call: TRBD1 (5 bases). The CDR3 consists of 15 residues. The germline V and J ends were trimmed by 0 bases and 4 bases, with 13 bases remaining between them. CDR1 is SGDLS, CDR2 YYNGEE, per germline. CDR3 in amino acids: CASSVGVGLGYGYTF. DNA of the CDR3: TGTGCCAGCAGCGTAGGTGTGGGGCTAGGCTATGGCTACACCTTC. Combining the CDR3 with reference TRBV9 and TRBJ1-2 gives the whole variable domain DSGVTQTPKHLITATGQRVTLRCSPRSGDLSVYWYQQSLDQGLQFLIQYYNGEERAKGNILERFSAQQFPDLHSELNLSSLELGDSALYFCASSVGVGLGYGYTFGSGTRLTVV.